This TCR beta chain emerged from a study of control samples from healthy donors and cancer patients. CDR3 length: 10 amino acids. The V end lost 3 bases, the J end lost 6 bases, and 2 bases lay between the germline ends. Clones were read by immunoSEQ multiplex PCR, and TCRdb kept only the in-frame ones, dropping some. The sample consists of approximately 100,000 clones, around nine tenths of them appearing once. Material: blood. This clonotype was sampled from a man aged 30-40 years in good health. This chain links TRBV12-3 or TRBV12-4 with TRBJ1-1; the D is unclear. The CDR3 coding sequence is TGTGCCAGCAGTTTCTCTGAAGCTTTCTTT. This codes for CASSFSEAFF.